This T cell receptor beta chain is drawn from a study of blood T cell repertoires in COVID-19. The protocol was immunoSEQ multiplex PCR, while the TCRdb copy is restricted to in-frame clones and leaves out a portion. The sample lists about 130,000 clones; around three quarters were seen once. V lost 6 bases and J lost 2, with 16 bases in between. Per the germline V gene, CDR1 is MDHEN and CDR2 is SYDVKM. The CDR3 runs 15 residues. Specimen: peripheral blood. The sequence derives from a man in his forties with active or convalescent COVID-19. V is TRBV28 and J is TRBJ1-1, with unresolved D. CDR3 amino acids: CASRPPGQANTEAFF. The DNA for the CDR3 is TGTGCCAGCAGACCCCCTGGCCAGGCCAACACTGAAGCTTTCTTT.